These 14 T cell receptor beta chains originate from one sample sequenced in a study of OX40 agonist ivuxolimab in advanced cancers. The data were produced by immunoSEQ multiplex PCR, yet TCRdb's version contains in-frame clones alone and is incomplete. The sample has fewer than 80,000 clones; around 93% are singletons. The sample in question was CD4+ or CD8+ T cells sorted from blood, obtained in a trial of the OX40 agonist ivuxolimab. These receptors were obtained from an adult with an advanced solid tumor such as melanoma, head and neck, liver or kidney cancer.

V gene TRBV28 combines with J gene TRBJ1-5, with D unclear. V was trimmed by 4 bases and J by 6 bases, leaving 19 bases between them. The CDR3 totals 16 residues. Germline CDR1 is MDHEN and CDR2 is SYDVKM. CDR3 loop: CASSSWRETSGQPQHF. The CDR3, as DNA: TGTGCCAGCAGTTCATGGAGGGAGACTTCGGGTCAGCCCCAGCATTTT.

The DNA of the CDR3 is TGTGCCAGCAGGGAACTAGCGACTGGGGCCAACGTCCTGACTTTC. Translating it yields CASRELATGANVLTF. The chain carries TRBV7-8 and TRBJ2-6; 7 nucleotides align to TRBD2. V dropped 6 bases and J dropped 2; count of bases not matched to a gene: 4. The CDR3 is 15 residues long. From germline, CDR1 is SGHVS and CDR2 FQNEAQ.

This clone was observed once. The J gene is TRBJ2-5, the V gene TRBV2, with TRBD2 identical over 8 bases. The CDR3 contains 14 residues. V lost 7 bases, J lost 5 bases, and 9 bases stayed unmatched. CDR1 and CDR2 (germline): SNHLY, FYNNEI. The CDR3 protein is CASNGGAGSETQYF. The CDR3 DNA is TGTGCCAGCAACGGGGGGGCGGGCTCGGAGACCCAGTACTTC.

The rearrangement uses TRBV7-8 and TRBJ2-1, with unresolved D. Germline CDR1 SGHVS, CDR2 FQNEAQ. V was cut by 0 bases and J by 0 bases, with 9 bases left in between. The CDR3 length is 16 residues. The DNA of the CDR3 is TGTGCCAGCAGCTTAGCGGCCACGAGCTCCTACAATGAGCAGTTCTTC. This codes for CASSLAATSSYNEQFF.

CDR3 DNA: TGCGCCAGCAGCTTGGAGGCGGGAAGCCCATCCTACGAGCAGTACTTC. Its protein product is CASSLEAGSPSYEQYF. The gene calls are TRBV5-1 and TRBJ2-5; maybe TRBD2 (6 bases). The assigned J gene may be wrong: the sequence end matches TRBJ2-7 better. This CDR3 region has 16 residues. CDR1 and CDR2 (germline): SGHRS, YFSETQ.

V gene TRBV25-1 combines with J gene TRBJ2-3; D ambiguous. The CDR3 runs to 14 residues. V lost 0 bases to trimming and J lost 0 bases, with 4 bases between them. Germline V CDR1 and CDR2: MGHDK, SYGVNS. The CDR3 is CASSEYRSTDTQYF. The CDR3 region has the DNA TGTGCCAGCAGTGAATACCGTAGCACAGATACGCAGTATTTT.

This sequence joins TRBV15 and TRBJ2-1; 7 nucleotides line up with TRBD2. Germline V gene sequence: CDR1 LNHNV, CDR2 YYDKDF (reference sequence). CDR3 length equals 12 residues. Germline trimming cut 5 bases from V and 9 bases from J; bases unmatched to any gene: 4. CDR3 sequence (DNA): TGTGCCACCAGCCGAGGCGGGGGTGAGCAGTTCTTC. Its translation is CATSRGGGEQFF. The complete variable domain, with remaining parts taken from reference TRBV15 and TRBJ2-1, reads DAMVIQNPRYQVTQFGKPVTLSCSQTLNHNVMYWYQQKSSQAPKLLFHYYDKDFNNEADTPDNFQSRRPNTSFCFLDIRSPGLGDTAMYLCATSRGGGEQFFGPGTRLTVL.

The rearrangement joins TRBV5-6 to TRBJ2-7; D remains unclear. The CDR3 loop spans 14 amino acids. V was shortened by 4 bases and J by 2 bases, with 13 bases between the two germline ends. Germline V CDR1 and CDR2: SGHDT, YYEEEE. This chain's CDR3 is CASSTLTETYEQYF. The CDR3 DNA is TGTGCCAGCAGCACCTTAACAGAGACCTACGAGCAGTACTTC. The complete variable domain, with remaining parts taken from reference TRBV5-6 and TRBJ2-7, reads DAGVTQSPTHLIKTRGQQVTLRCSPKSGHDTVSWYQQALGQGPQFIFQYYEEEERQRGNFPDRFSGHQFPNYSSELNVNALLLGDSALYLCASSTLTETYEQYFGPGTRLTVT.

The chain carries TRBV6-1 and TRBJ2-7; no clear D gene. V shed 3 bases and J shed 6 bases, with 15 bases lying between them. Germline CDR1 reads MNHNS; CDR2 reads SASEGT. CDR3 length: 14 residues. The CDR3 DNA reads as TGTGCCAGCAGTGACGGGCCGCGATCTCGCGAGCAGTACTTC. Its protein is CASSDGPRSREQYF.

The V gene is TRBV11-2, the J gene TRBJ2-1; 11 bases map to TRBD2. CDR1 and CDR2 from the germline V gene are SGHAT and FQNNGV. The CDR3 totals 15 residues. Germline trimming cut 6 bases from V and 2 bases from J; bases unmatched to any gene: 3. CDR3 nucleotides: TGTGCCAGCAGACTAGCGGGAGCTCCCTACAATGAGCAGTTCTTC. It translates to CASRLAGAPYNEQFF. Filled out from reference TRBV11-2 and TRBJ2-1, the complete variable domain reads EAGVAQSPRYKIIEKRQSVAFWCNPISGHATLYWYQQILGQGPKLLIQFQNNGVVDDSQLPKDRFSAERLKGVDSTLKIQPAKLEDSAVYLCASRLAGAPYNEQFFGPGTRLTVL.

This chain links TRBV7-9 with TRBJ2-7; 11 bases line up with TRBD2. The CDR3 runs 14 residues. V gave up 6 bases and J gave up 6 bases; unmatched junction bases: 7. Germline CDR1 and CDR2: SEHNR and FQNEAQ (reference sequence). CDR3 region: CASRTGTSGLEQYF. CDR3 DNA sequence: TGTGCCAGCAGAACCGGGACTAGCGGACTCGAGCAGTACTTC.

The rearrangement uses TRBV5-5 and TRBJ1-2, with 9 positions matching TRBD1. The CDR3 runs to 15 residues. Germline CDR1 reads SGHKS; CDR2 reads YYEKEE (reference sequence). Germline trimming cut 4 bases from V and 8 bases from J; bases unmatched to any gene: 12. The CDR3 region is CASSQDRGTGPGYTF. CDR3 coding DNA: TGTGCCAGCAGCCAAGACCGGGGGACAGGGCCGGGCTACACCTTC.

V gene TRBV19 combines with J gene TRBJ1-5, with TRBD1 as a possible D gene (5 bases). The CDR3 is 15 amino acids. In germline, CDR1 is LNHDA, CDR2 SQIVND (reference sequence). V was shortened by 9 bases and J by 3 bases, with 18 bases between the two germline ends. CDR3 residues: CASNAGLHLNQPQHF. CDR3 nucleotide sequence: TGTGCCAGCAATGCGGGACTCCACCTCAATCAGCCCCAGCATTTT.

The chain uses TRBV30 and TRBJ1-1; D might be TRBD1 (5 bases). Trimming removed 7 bases from V and 6 bases from J, with 12 bases in between. Germline V lookup: CDR1 GTSNPN, CDR2 SVGIG (reference sequence). The CDR3 covers 11 residues. CDR3 residues: CASRGAAEAFF. In DNA form, the CDR3 reads TGTGCCTCTAGAGGGGCGGCTGAAGCTTTCTTT.